The rows below give T cell receptor beta chains drawn from one sample of a study of shared clonotypes between healthy human individuals. Some clones are missing from TCRdb's copy, which holds only in-frame ones; the method was immunoSEQ multiplex PCR. Seen here are around 1.5 million clones, roughly 98% observed once, and the top ten hold 0.45%. The sequenced sample consisted of naive CD4+ T cells sorted from blood. The receptors originated from a man under 40 in good health. Each CDR3 is given with its conserved first and last residue. The D gene is left open where the match is weak. Clone size is stated in some rows and not others, as once, few, many or a class when expanded.

CASSVPGTSTVTQYF	TGTGCCAGCAGCGTCCCCGGGACTAGTACAGTTACGCAGTATTTT	TRBV5-4	TRBJ2-3	15	TRBD2	.
CASSRPGGQYEQYF	TGTGCCAGCAGCCGCCCGGGAGGGCAATACGAGCAGTACTTC	TRBV7-9	TRBJ2-7	14	TRBD2	.
CASSQIPGLGSYNEQFF	TGTGCCAGCAGCCAAATACCGGGACTCGGCTCCTACAATGAGCAGTTCTTC	TRBV14	TRBJ2-1	17	.	.
CASSFSEAYEQYF	TGTGCCAGCAGCTTCTCGGAGGCCTACGAGCAGTACTTC	TRBV11-2	TRBJ2-7	13	.	once
CASSEREKDTGELFF	TGCGCCAGCAGTGAGCGGGAGAAGGACACCGGGGAGCTGTTTTTT	TRBV10-1	TRBJ2-2	15	.	.
CASSLYPRSDTEAFF	TGTGCCAGCAGTTTATATCCAAGAAGCGACACTGAAGCTTTCTTT	TRBV28	TRBJ1-1	15	.	.
CASSVVENYNEQFF	TGTGCCAGCAGCGTAGTGGAAAACTACAATGAGCAGTTCTTC	TRBV9	TRBJ2-1	14	.	.
CASSYFSGRGTDEQFF	TGTGCCAGCAGTTACTTCAGCGGGAGGGGGACCGATGAGCAGTTCTTC	TRBV28	TRBJ2-1	16	TRBD2	.
CASSPHRQIIPYEQYF	TGTGCCAGCAGTCCCCATCGACAGATAATACCCTACGAGCAGTACTTC	TRBV28	TRBJ2-7	16	.	.
CSAISLDTQYF	TGCAGTGCTATCTCCTTAGATACGCAGTATTTT	TRBV20-1	TRBJ2-3	11	.	.
CASSPSADGQFF	TGTGCCAGCAGCCCCAGCGCAGATGGGCAGTTCTTC	TRBV7-9	TRBJ2-1	12	.	.
CASSLGAQGINEQYF	TGTGCCAGCAGCTTAGGGGCGCAGGGTATCAACGAGCAGTACTTC	TRBV7-9	TRBJ2-7	15	.	once
CASSPPGGGANVLTF	TGTGCCAGCAGCCCCCCCGGGGGTGGGGCCAACGTCCTGACTTTC	TRBV6-6	TRBJ2-6	15	.	.
CASSKFGLAGNTDTQYF	TGTGCCAGCAGTAAATTTGGGCTAGCGGGAAACACAGATACGCAGTATTTT	TRBV5-6	TRBJ2-3	17	TRBD2	.
CASSEVLDPGYGYTF	TGTGCCAGCAGTGAGGTTTTGGACCCTGGCTATGGCTACACCTTC	TRBV2	TRBJ1-2	15	.	.
CASSLVVITEAFF	TGTGCCAGCAGTTTGGTGGTGATTACTGAAGCTTTCTTT	TRBV27	TRBJ1-1	13	.	.
CASSPSWGAIAEAFF	TGTGCCAGCAGCCCTAGTTGGGGGGCTATCGCTGAAGCTTTCTTT	TRBV7-9	TRBJ1-1	15	.	.
CATSRSRGEKLFF	TGTGCCACCAGCAGATCCAGGGGTGAAAAACTGTTTTTT	TRBV15	TRBJ1-4	13	.	.
CASSLWGSGAYEQYF	TGTGCCAGCAGCTTATGGGGTAGCGGCGCCTACGAGCAGTACTTC	TRBV11-2	TRBJ2-7	15	.	once
CASSITGGHTDTQYF	TGTGCCAGCAGCATCACAGGGGGCCACACAGATACGCAGTATTTT	TRBV7-9	TRBJ2-3	15	TRBD1	.
CASSYSQSGANVLTF	TGTGCCAGCAGTTACTCTCAGTCCGGGGCCAACGTCCTGACTTTC	TRBV6-5	TRBJ2-6	15	.	.
CASSFSLRTLVYEQYF	TGTGCCAGCAGTTTCAGTCTAAGGACTCTTGTCTACGAGCAGTACTTC	TRBV28	TRBJ2-7	16	.	.